This entry describes one T cell receptor beta chain. This specimen belongs to a study of blood T cell repertoires in COVID-19. Study at large: Acute-phase and convalescent COVID-19 samples originated in the United States, Italy and Spain.

Authors' processing steps: Scientists estimated how many nucleated cells there were by amplifying reference gene primers. The data were produced by immunoSEQ multiplex PCR, yet TCRdb's version contains in-frame clones alone and is incomplete. That table gives V, J and clone size, and the DNA gave D and trimming. This table has about 480,000 clones, approximately 91% appearing once. Losses at the gene ends were 5 bases for V and 4 bases for J; bases not matched to a gene: 9. Germline CDR1 reads SGHNT; CDR2 reads YYREEE (reference sequence). This CDR3 comprises 16 residues. Sequenced material: peripheral blood. The clonotype was recovered from a woman aged 45-59 years with COVID-19, enrolled during active disease. This chain links TRBV5-4 with TRBJ2-3, with TRBD2 matching over 11 bases. DNA for the CDR3: TGTGCCAGCAGATTAGCGGGGGGGCCAGTGGCAGATACGCAGTATTTT. Translation gives CASRLAGGPVADTQYF.